Below, 27 T cell receptor beta chains from the same sample are listed, as sequenced in a study of vaccination and CD4 T cells after COVID-19. These TCRs are of unknown antigen specificity. Treatment specified: approximately nine-day PBMC culture with coronavirus spike peptide pools or control peptides (ViraFEST assay). Sequenced with the Oncomine TCR Beta short-read assay was DNA taken from cultured CD4+ T cells. In TCRdb, the PCR reads were re-called with MiXCR into one record per CDR3 protein. The table shows roughly 12,000 distinct CDR3 sequences, with 35% to 50% occurring only once. Sequenced input: cultured CD4+ T cells from blood. The receptors here all came from a human donor with COVID-19.

This clonotype was seen a few times. The chain couples TRBV11-2 to TRBJ1-2; a possible D gene is TRBD1 (6 bases). The V end was cut by 5 bases, the J end by 4 bases, with 11 bases between. Per the germline V gene, CDR1 is SGHAT and CDR2 is FQNNGV. The CDR3 consists of 13 residues. The CDR3 region is CASSEGGGYGYTF. The CDR3, as DNA: TGTGCCAGCAGCGAAGGGGGGGGCTATGGCTACACCTTC.

The CDR3 here is CASSRTSGGGGVNEQFF. CDR3 DNA sequence: TGTGCCAGCAGCCGAACTAGCGGGGGGGGCGGCGTTAATGAGCAGTTCTTC. The chain recombines TRBV7-8 with TRBJ2-1; 13 bases agree with TRBD2. Germline V CDR1 and CDR2: SGHVS, FQNEAQ. Germline trimming cut 5 bases from V and 7 bases from J; bases unmatched to any gene: 11. The CDR3 contains 17 residues.

In nucleotides, the CDR3 is TGTGCCAGCAGTCCCGGACTAGCGGGGGGGGAAGAGACCCAGTACTTC. Residues: CASSPGLAGGEETQYF. V gene TRBV12-3 or TRBV12-4 combines with J gene TRBJ2-5, with TRBD2 matching over 15 bases. The CDR3 runs to 16 residues. V trimming: 5 bases; J trimming: 3 bases; junction bases outside the gene matches: 4.

This clonotype appeared a single time. The rearrangement links TRBV20-1 to TRBJ1-2, with D tentatively TRBD1 (5 bases). V dropped 2 bases and J dropped 0 bases, with 13 bases sitting between them. The CDR3 extends over 15 amino acids. The germline gives CDR1 DFQATT, CDR2 SNEGSKA (reference sequence). The CDR3, as DNA: TGCAGTGCTAGATTCGGGGCTGGAGCTAACTATGGCTACACCTTC. It encodes CSARFGAGANYGYTF.

The rearrangement joins TRBV6-1 to TRBJ2-2; 7 positions match TRBD1. CDR3 size: 17 residues. Germline V lookup: CDR1 MNHNS, CDR2 SASEGT. Losses at the gene ends were 6 bases for V and 2 bases for J; bases not matched to a gene: 12. The CDR3 protein is CASRNLWGTANTGELFF. The DNA of the CDR3 is TGTGCCAGCAGAAACCTTTGGGGGACAGCCAACACCGGGGAGCTGTTTTTT.

This chain links TRBV5-8 with TRBJ2-3; the match to TRBD1 covers 8 bases. The germline V gene encodes CDR1 SGHTS and CDR2 YDEGEE. The CDR3 extends over 15 amino acids. J was trimmed by 1 base and V by 3 bases; bases with no gene match: 4. The DNA for the CDR3 is TGTGCCAGCAGCTATTACAGGGGGGGCACAGATACGCAGTATTTT. Translating gives CASSYYRGGTDTQYF.

Notes on this clonotype: A read error may account for a junction end that differs from germline. The chain combines TRBV5-4 with TRBJ1-2, with TRBD1 matching 9 bases. This CDR3 is 14 amino acids long. CDR1 is SGHNT and CDR2 is YYREEE in the germline V gene (reference sequence). The CDR3 DNA is TGTGCCAGCAAGGTACAGGGGGCGACCTATGGCTACACCTTT. Protein product: CASKVQGATYGYTF.

There are a few counts of this clonotype. This chain links TRBV27 with TRBJ1-5, with D uncertain. This CDR3 has 14 amino acids. CDR1 and CDR2 (germline): MNHEY, SMNVEV (reference sequence). V was clipped by 5 bases and J by 0 bases, with 8 bases between them. The CDR3 coding sequence is TGTGCCAGCAGTGGAGGGTATAGCAATCAGCCCCAGCATTTT. It translates to CASSGGYSNQPQHF.

This clonotype has a handful of counts. The V and J genes are TRBV7-8 and TRBJ2-3; 9 nucleotides line up with TRBD2. Germline V gene lookup returns CDR1 SGHVS and CDR2 FQNEAQ. The CDR3 is 17 amino acids. The junction had 12 bases not matched to a gene; V was cut back by 3 bases and J by 5 bases. CDR3 DNA sequence: TGTGCCAGCAGCTTTCCCCCCAGGCGGGGGGGCGGAGATACGCAGTATTTT. It specifies CASSFPPRRGGGDTQYF.

The rearrangement links TRBV10-2 to TRBJ1-4; 7 bases are a match to TRBD1. Germline trimming cut 4 bases from V and 8 bases from J; bases unmatched to any gene: 7. Germline values: CDR1 WSHSY, CDR2 SAAADI. The CDR3 has 14 amino acids. As DNA, the CDR3 is TGCGCCAGCAGTGCGGGCAGGGGGATGGAAAAACTGTTTTTT. Amino acids: CASSAGRGMEKLFF.

The chain combines TRBV19 with TRBJ2-7; D perhaps matches TRBD1 (5 bases). The V gene lost 4 bases and the J gene lost 5 bases, with 18 bases spanning the gap. This CDR3 comprises 15 residues. From germline, CDR1 is LNHDA and CDR2 SQIVND (reference sequence). The CDR3 DNA reads TGTGCCAGTAGTAGTTGGCGGCAGGGCGATAACGAGCAGTACTTC. As protein: CASSSWRQGDNEQYF.

There are a few counts of this clonotype. The rearrangement uses TRBV7-8 and TRBJ1-2; TRBD1 aligns across 7 bases. Unmatched junction bases numbered 3, after V lost 1 base and J lost 7 bases. This CDR3 is built from 13 residues. Germline lookup yields CDR1 SGHVS and CDR2 FQNEAQ. The CDR3 spells CASSLEGAGGYTF. CDR3 nucleotides: TGTGCCAGCAGCTTAGAGGGGGCGGGTGGCTACACCTTC.

The chain's CDR3 is CASSPSRETQYF. The CDR3 DNA follows: TGTGCCAGCAGTCCTTCGAGAGAGACCCAGTACTTC. The V and J genes are TRBV28 and TRBJ2-5; D ambiguous. The CDR3 is made up of 12 amino acids. With 5 bases removed from V and 4 bases from J, the gap between germline ends came to 8 bases. Germline CDR1 MDHEN, CDR2 SYDVKM.

V usage is TRBV6-2 or TRBV6-3 and J usage is TRBJ2-1, with 10 bases aligning to TRBD2. Germline assignment: CDR1 MNHEY and CDR2 SVGEGT. V shed 6 bases, J shed 9 bases, and the junction held 11 bases outside the gene matches. This CDR3 is built from 15 residues. The CDR3 loop is CASRGLAGGFTEQFF. The DNA for the CDR3 is TGTGCCAGCAGAGGGTTAGCGGGGGGTTTCACTGAGCAGTTCTTC.

This chain joins TRBV5-1 and TRBJ2-3; possibly TRBD2 for D (5 bases). CDR1 is SGHRS and CDR2 is YFSETQ in the germline V gene. The CDR3 is 14 residues long. The germline V and J ends were trimmed by 0 bases and 3 bases, with 8 bases remaining between them. Written as DNA, the CDR3 is TGCGCCAGCAGCTTGGGGGTAGCGACAGATACGCAGTATTTT. Amino acid sequence: CASSLGVATDTQYF.

The J gene is TRBJ2-5, the V gene TRBV19; 9 nucleotides agree with TRBD2. V lost 1 base and J lost 2; bases outside the gene matches: 5. The CDR3 consists of 16 residues. Germline loops: CDR1 LNHDA, CDR2 SQIVND (reference sequence). The CDR3 loop is CASSIGGLAGQETQYF. DNA for the CDR3: TGTGCCAGTAGTATAGGCGGCCTAGCGGGGCAAGAGACCCAGTACTTC.

The chain carries TRBV2 and TRBJ1-4; a possible D gene is TRBD1 (6 bases). V was clipped by 9 bases and J by 6 bases, with 11 bases between them. The CDR3 has 12 amino acids. Germline-derived CDR1 and CDR2 are SNHLY and FYNNEI. The CDR3 coding sequence is TGTGCCAGACAGGGCCGGGATGAAAAACTGTTTTTT. Translating gives CARQGRDEKLFF.

This sequence joins TRBV6-5 and TRBJ2-7, with 7 bases that match TRBD1. The V gene end was trimmed by 0 bases and the J gene end by 3 bases; junction bases not matched to a gene: 8. Germline CDR1 and CDR2: MNHEY and SVGAGI. The CDR3 has 16 residues. The CDR3 nucleotides read TGTGCCAGCAGTTACTCGCAGGACAGGCTTTTCTACGAGCAGTACTTC. Translated: CASSYSQDRLFYEQYF.

The chain is built from TRBV24-1 and TRBJ2-3; 16 bases are a match to TRBD2. Trimming at V came to 4 bases and at J to 1 base, leaving 10 bases not matched to a gene. This CDR3 is 20 amino acids long. Germline loops: CDR1 KGHDR, CDR2 SFDVKD. The chain's CDR3 is CATSEPGLAGGPVGTDTQYF. CDR3 sequence (DNA): TGTGCCACCAGTGAACCGGGACTAGCGGGGGGGCCGGTCGGCACAGATACGCAGTATTTT.

The chain employs TRBV5-5 and TRBJ1-6; 8 bases match TRBD1. Germline V lookup: CDR1 SGHKS, CDR2 YYEKEE (reference sequence). V lost 4 bases to trimming and J lost 5 bases; unmatched junction nucleotides: 8. This CDR3 has 16 amino acids. Here the CDR3 reads CASSVNRGENNSPLHF. As DNA, the CDR3 is TGTGCCAGCAGCGTGAACAGGGGGGAAAATAATTCACCCCTCCACTTT.

The chain uses TRBV20-1 and TRBJ1-6; TRBD1 is a possible D gene (5 bases). V lost 0 bases, J lost 11 bases, and 14 bases lay in between. The CDR3 length is 14 residues. Germline assignment: CDR1 DFQATT and CDR2 SNEGSKA (reference sequence). The CDR3 bases are TGCAGTGCTAGAGATTTAGGGGAACGGACACCCCTCCACTTT. It specifies CSARDLGERTPLHF.

J is TRBJ2-3 and V is TRBV20-1, with 8 bases aligning to TRBD2. The V segment lost 5 bases and the J segment 3 bases; nucleotides outside the gene matches: 7. CDR1 is DFQATT, CDR2 SNEGSKA, per germline (reference sequence). The CDR3 extends over 14 amino acids. In DNA form, the CDR3 reads TGCAGTGCTTCCGAAGCGGGGGTTACAGATACGCAGTATTTT. Its translation is CSASEAGVTDTQYF.

The sample holds a few counts of this clonotype. V gene TRBV7-9 combines with J gene TRBJ2-2; maybe TRBD1 (5 bases). This CDR3 has 14 residues. V was shortened by 3 bases and J by 4 bases, with 9 bases between the two germline ends. The germline V gene has CDR1 SEHNR and CDR2 FQNEAQ (reference sequence). CDR3 DNA: TGTGCCAGCAGCTTTAGGGGCAGCACCGGGGAGCTGTTTTTT. Translation gives CASSFRGSTGELFF. The full variable domain, its missing parts supplied by reference TRBV7-9 and TRBJ2-2, is DTGVSQNPRHKITKRGQNVTFRCDPISEHNRLYWYRQTLGQGPEFLTYFQNEAQLEKSRLLSDRFSAERPKGSFSTLEIQRTEQGDSAMYLCASSFRGSTGELFFGEGSRLTVL.

In its sample, this clonotype was seen a few times. V gene TRBV6-1 combines with J gene TRBJ2-7; 13 bases are shared with TRBD2. The J segment lost 5 bases and the V segment lost 5 bases, leaving 6 bases of the junction unmatched. Germline V gene lookup returns CDR1 MNHNS and CDR2 SASEGT. This CDR3 region has 15 residues. In DNA, the CDR3 is TGTGCCAGCAGTATGACTAGCGGGGGGATCAACGAGCAGTACTTC. It translates to CASSMTSGGINEQYF.

V and J are TRBV6-1 and TRBJ2-3; D unresolved. The CDR3 sequence is 13 residues long. Germline values: CDR1 MNHNS, CDR2 SASEGT. The V gene lost 6 bases and the J gene lost 4 bases, with 11 bases spanning the gap. The CDR3 spells CASRPGFSDTQYF. The CDR3 nucleotides are TGTGCCAGCAGGCCCGGGTTCTCAGATACGCAGTATTTT.

This chain links TRBV10-3 with TRBJ2-2; no clear D. Germline V CDR1 and CDR2: ENHRY, SYGVKD. The CDR3 loop spans 16 amino acids. The V and J ends lost 2 bases and 5 bases respectively, with 15 bases between them. The CDR3 reads CAISELRISGTGELFF. The CDR3 DNA reads as TGTGCCATCAGTGAGCTAAGAATCTCCGGGACCGGGGAGCTGTTTTTT.

This clonotype was picked up a small number of times. V is TRBV19 and J is TRBJ2-5; 12 nucleotides line up with TRBD2. V trimming: 3 bases; J trimming: 5 bases; junction bases outside the gene matches: 7. CDR1 and CDR2 (germline): LNHDA, SQIVND (reference sequence). The CDR3 runs 16 residues. CDR3 sequence reads: CASSIRLAGAVETQYF. CDR3 coding DNA: TGTGCCAGTAGTATTCGACTAGCGGGGGCGGTGGAGACCCAGTACTTC.